The rows below give T cell receptor beta chains drawn from one sample of a study of T-cell reconstitution after alpha-beta-depleted transplantation in children. Using its own MiXCR run on the PCR reads, TCRdb lists one record per CDR3 protein. The sample includes about 360,000 distinct CDR3 sequences, 10% to 15% of them seen just once. The sequencing used PBMCs, collected from the stem cell graft. The receptor set was obtained from a human donor who donated a stem cell graft to a child with Fanconi anemia. The CDR3 runs from the conserved cysteine through the conserved F or W. D genes are given only for firm matches. Clone size appears in some rows only: once, few, many, or a class for an expanded clone.

TRBV29-1,TRBJ1-2,TRBD1,many,CSAPGQGNNYGYTF,TGCAGCGCCCCGGGACAGGGGAACAACTATGGCTACACCTTC
TRBV28,TRBJ2-7,TRBD2,-,CASSPGTSGGEFYEQYF,TGTGCCAGCAGTCCCGGGACTAGCGGGGGAGAATTCTACGAGCAGTACTTC
TRBV18,TRBJ2-7,TRBD1,-,CASSPNRGLYEQYF,TGTGCCAGCTCACCGAACAGGGGGCTCTACGAGCAGTACTTC
TRBV5-1,TRBJ1-5,-,-,CASSLESFGRRYSNQPQHF,TGCGCCAGCAGCTTAGAGTCCTTCGGCAGGCGGTACTCCAATCAGCCCCAGCATTTT
TRBV5-1,TRBJ2-6,-,-,CASSPWTGTNSGANVLTF,TGCGCCAGCAGCCCCTGGACGGGTACGAACTCTGGGGCCAACGTCCTGACTTTC
TRBV20-1,TRBJ1-1,-,-,CCARAIGIGKDTEAFF,TGCTGTGCTAGAGCGATCGGGATCGGAAAGGACACTGAAGCTTTCTTT
TRBV19,TRBJ1-1,-,few,CASTSLMNTEAFF,TGTGCCAGTACTTCCCTGATGAACACTGAAGCTTTCTTT
TRBV9,TRBJ2-7,-,few,CASSVDPGSYEQYF,TGTGCCAGCAGCGTAGATCCGGGTTCCTACGAGCAGTACTTC
TRBV5-8,TRBJ2-3,-,many,CASSLVRGTRADTQYF,TGTGCCAGCAGCTTGGTTCGGGGTACTAGAGCAGATACGCAGTATTTT
TRBV3-1,TRBJ2-1,-,-,CASSQREPNTNEQFF,TGTGCCAGCAGCCAAAGAGAGCCCAATACCAATGAGCAGTTCTTC
TRBV20-1,TRBJ2-7,-,-,CSARFRFEYEQYF,TGCAGTGCTAGGTTCCGTTTCGAATACGAGCAGTACTTC
TRBV12-3/TRBV12-4,TRBJ2-3,-,few,CASRLNTDTQYF,TGTGCCAGCAGGCTGAACACAGATACGCAGTATTTT
TRBV20-1,TRBJ2-5,-,-,CSASKSTGLQETQYF,TGCAGTGCTAGCAAATCGACAGGACTACAAGAGACCCAGTACTTC
TRBV3-1,TRBJ1-2,-,few,CASSQEGAQGGYTF,TGTGCCAGCAGCCAAGAGGGGGCACAGGGCGGCTACACCTTC
TRBV25-1,TRBJ2-3,TRBD1,-,CASSEPRGQGGTDTQYF,TGTGCCAGCAGTGAACCCAGGGGGCAGGGAGGCACAGATACGCAGTATTTT
TRBV25-1,TRBJ1-6,-,-,CASSESPGNSPLHF,TGTGCCAGCAGTGAATCCCCCGGTAATTCACCCCTCCACTTT
TRBV5-1,TRBJ2-2,TRBD1,-,CASSERQGGGELFF,TGCGCCAGCAGCGAAAGACAGGGCGGCGGGGAGCTGTTTTTT
TRBV5-1,TRBJ2-5,-,many,CASSLEALGETQYF,TGCGCCAGCAGCTTAGAAGCGCTCGGTGAGACCCAGTACTTC
TRBV12-3/TRBV12-4,TRBJ2-7,-,-,CASSFGEYEQYF,TGTGCCAGCAGTTTCGGGGAATACGAGCAGTACTTC
TRBV3-1,TRBJ1-1,-,-,CASSPSDVRTEAFF,TGTGCCAGCAGCCCTTCGGACGTTCGCACTGAAGCTTTCTTT
TRBV6-5,TRBJ2-2,TRBD2,many,CASTDGLAGGANTGELFF,TGTGCCAGCACCGACGGGCTAGCGGGGGGCGCGAACACCGGGGAGCTGTTTTTT
TRBV3-1,TRBJ1-2,-,-,CASSPSGSGERGYTF,TGTGCCAGCAGCCCCTCCGGTTCGGGCGAACGTGGCTACACCTTC
TRBV6-1,TRBJ1-6,-,few,CASGRTAASYNSPLHF,TGTGCCAGCGGACGGACAGCAGCCTCCTATAATTCACCCCTCCACTTT
TRBV3-1,TRBJ2-5,-,few,CASSAKWVQYF,TGTGCCAGCAGCGCTAAATGGGTCCAGTACTTC
TRBV7-6,TRBJ2-5,-,-,CASSLAGGVAETQYF,TGTGCCAGCAGCTTAGCGGGCGGGGTGGCGGAGACCCAGTACTTC
TRBV19,TRBJ1-2,-,-,CASSTNRVLNYYGYTF,TGTGCCAGTAGTACCAACCGGGTCCTCAACTACTATGGCTACACCTTC
TRBV3-1,TRBJ2-1,-,few,CASSPRRGEQFF,TGTGCCAGCAGCCCCAGGAGGGGTGAGCAGTTCTTC
TRBV9,TRBJ1-2,-,-,CASSVAAGSSYGYTF,TGTGCCAGCAGCGTAGCGGCAGGGAGTTCCTATGGCTACACCTTC
TRBV7-8,TRBJ2-5,-,few,CASSLDPAVETQYF,TGTGCCAGCAGCTTAGATCCAGCGGTGGAGACCCAGTACTTC
TRBV7-2,TRBJ1-2,-,few,CASSPGGSYTF,TGTGCCAGCAGCCCCGGGGGTAGCTACACCTTC
TRBV3-1,TRBJ2-5,-,-,CASSQPRRRETQYF,TGTGCCAGCAGCCAACCGCGGCGTCGGGAGACCCAGTACTTC
TRBV18,TRBJ2-2,-,-,CASSPQGFHTGELFF,TGTGCCAGCTCACCACAGGGTTTTCACACCGGGGAGCTGTTTTTT
TRBV12-3/TRBV12-4,TRBJ2-2,TRBD1,few,CASSASGTGRTGELFF,TGTGCCAGCAGTGCGTCCGGGACAGGCCGGACCGGGGAGCTGTTTTTT
TRBV4-2,TRBJ1-2,TRBD1,few,CASSQTGADTNYGYTF,TGTGCCAGCAGCCAAACAGGGGCCGATACCAACTATGGCTACACCTTC